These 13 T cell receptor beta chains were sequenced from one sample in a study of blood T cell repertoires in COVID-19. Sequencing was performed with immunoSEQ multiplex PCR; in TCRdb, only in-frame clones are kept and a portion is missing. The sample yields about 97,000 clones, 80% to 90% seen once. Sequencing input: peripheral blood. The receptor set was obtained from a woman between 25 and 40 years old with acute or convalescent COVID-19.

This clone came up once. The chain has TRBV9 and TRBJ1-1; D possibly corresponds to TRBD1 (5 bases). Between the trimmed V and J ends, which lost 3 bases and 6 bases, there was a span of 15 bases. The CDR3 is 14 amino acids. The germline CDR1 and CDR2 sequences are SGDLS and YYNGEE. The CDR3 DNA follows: TGTGCCAGCAGCGGATTGGACAACAGCCCTGAAGCTTTCTTT. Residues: CASSGLDNSPEAFF.

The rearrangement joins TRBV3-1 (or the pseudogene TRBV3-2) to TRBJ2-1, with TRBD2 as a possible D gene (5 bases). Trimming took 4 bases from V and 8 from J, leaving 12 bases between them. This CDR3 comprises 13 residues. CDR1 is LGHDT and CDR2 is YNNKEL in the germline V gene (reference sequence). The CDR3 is CASSLGLGDEQFF. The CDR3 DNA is TGTGCCAGCAGCCTCGGACTTGGCGATGAGCAGTTCTTC.

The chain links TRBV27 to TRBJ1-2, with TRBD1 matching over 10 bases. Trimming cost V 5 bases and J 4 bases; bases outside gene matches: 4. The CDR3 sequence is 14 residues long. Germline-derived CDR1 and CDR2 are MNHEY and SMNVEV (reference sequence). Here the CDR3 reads CASSIRTGGYGYTF. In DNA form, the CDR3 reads TGTGCCAGCAGTATCCGGACAGGGGGCTATGGCTACACCTTC.

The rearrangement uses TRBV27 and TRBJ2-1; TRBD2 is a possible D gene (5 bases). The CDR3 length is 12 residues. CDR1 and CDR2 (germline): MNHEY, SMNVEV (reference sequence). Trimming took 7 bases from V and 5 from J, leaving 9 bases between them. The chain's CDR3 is CASKRVDNEQFF. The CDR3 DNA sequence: TGTGCCAGCAAGAGGGTCGACAATGAGCAGTTCTTC.

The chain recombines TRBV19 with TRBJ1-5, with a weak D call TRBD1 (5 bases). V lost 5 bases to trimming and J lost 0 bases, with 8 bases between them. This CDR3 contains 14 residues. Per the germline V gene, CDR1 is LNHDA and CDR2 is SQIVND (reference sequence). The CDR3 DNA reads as TGTGCCAGTAGTCGGGGGACTAGCAATCAGCCCCAGCATTTT. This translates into CASSRGTSNQPQHF.

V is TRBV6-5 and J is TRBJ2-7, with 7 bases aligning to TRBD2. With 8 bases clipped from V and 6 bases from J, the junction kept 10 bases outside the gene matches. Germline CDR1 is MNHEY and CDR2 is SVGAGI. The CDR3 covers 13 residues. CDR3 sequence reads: CASLGVGGFEQYF. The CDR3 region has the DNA TGTGCCAGCTTGGGCGTGGGAGGGTTCGAGCAGTACTTC.

In DNA form, the CDR3 reads TGTGCCAGCAGCCCCACGGGGACTAGCGGGGGCGGGGATACGCAGTATTTT. Protein sequence: CASSPTGTSGGGDTQYF. The genes are TRBV13 and TRBJ2-3; 14 nucleotides align to TRBD2. Unmatched junction bases numbered 10, after V lost 5 bases and J lost 6 bases. The CDR3 extends over 17 amino acids. Germline V CDR1 and CDR2: PRHDT, FYEKMQ (reference sequence). Full variable domain (missing parts from reference TRBV13 and TRBJ2-3): AAGVIQSPRHLIKEKRETATLKCYPIPRHDTVYWYQQGPGQDPQFLISFYEKMQSDKGSIPDRFSAQQFSDYHSELNMSSLELGDSALYFCASSPTGTSGGGDTQYFGPGTRLTVL.

The CDR3 is CASNSQGAADTQYF. The CDR3 nucleotides read TGCGCCAGCAACTCACAGGGGGCGGCAGATACGCAGTATTTT. The J gene is TRBJ2-3, the V gene TRBV4-1; 9 bases fit TRBD1. The J segment lost 4 bases and the V segment lost 7 bases, leaving 6 bases of the junction unmatched. This CDR3 is built from 14 residues. CDR1 is MGHRA and CDR2 is YSYEKL in the germline V gene.

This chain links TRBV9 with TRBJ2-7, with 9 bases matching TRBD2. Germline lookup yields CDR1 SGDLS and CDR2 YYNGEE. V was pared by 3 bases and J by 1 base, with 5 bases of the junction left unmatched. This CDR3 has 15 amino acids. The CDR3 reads CASSASGGLSYEQYF. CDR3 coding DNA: TGTGCCAGCAGCGCCAGCGGGGGGTTGTCCTACGAGCAGTACTTC.

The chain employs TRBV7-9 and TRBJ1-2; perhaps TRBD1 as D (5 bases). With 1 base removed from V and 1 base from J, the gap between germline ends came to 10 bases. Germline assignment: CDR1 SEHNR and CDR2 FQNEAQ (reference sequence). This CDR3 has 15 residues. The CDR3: CASSLVGQGNYGYTF. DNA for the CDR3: TGTGCCAGCAGCTTAGTGGGGCAGGGTAACTATGGCTACACCTTC. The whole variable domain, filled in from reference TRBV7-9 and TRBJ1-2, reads DTGVSQNPRHKITKRGQNVTFRCDPISEHNRLYWYRQTLGQGPEFLTYFQNEAQLEKSRLLSDRFSAERPKGSFSTLEIQRTEQGDSAMYLCASSLVGQGNYGYTFGSGTRLTVV.

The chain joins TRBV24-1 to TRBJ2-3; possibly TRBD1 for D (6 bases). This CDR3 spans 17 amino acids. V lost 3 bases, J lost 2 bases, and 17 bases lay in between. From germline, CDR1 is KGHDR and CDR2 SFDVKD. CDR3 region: CATSDIVLGQHTDTQYF. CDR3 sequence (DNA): TGTGCCACCAGTGATATCGTTTTAGGACAGCACACAGATACGCAGTATTTT.

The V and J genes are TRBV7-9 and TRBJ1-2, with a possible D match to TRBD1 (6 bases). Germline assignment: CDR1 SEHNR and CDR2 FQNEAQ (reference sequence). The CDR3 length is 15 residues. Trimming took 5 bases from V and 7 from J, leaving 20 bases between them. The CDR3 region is CASSPPGAASGGYTF. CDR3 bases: TGTGCCAGCAGCCCCCCAGGGGCCGCTTCGGGTGGCTACACCTTC. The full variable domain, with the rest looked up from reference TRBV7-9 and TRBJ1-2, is DTGVSQNPRHKITKRGQNVTFRCDPISEHNRLYWYRQTLGQGPEFLTYFQNEAQLEKSRLLSDRFSAERPKGSFSTLEIQRTEQGDSAMYLCASSPPGAASGGYTFGSGTRLTVV.

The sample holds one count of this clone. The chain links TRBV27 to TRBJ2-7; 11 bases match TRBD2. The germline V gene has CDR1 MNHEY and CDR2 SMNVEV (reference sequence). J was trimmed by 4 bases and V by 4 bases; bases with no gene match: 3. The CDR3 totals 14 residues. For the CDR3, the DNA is TGTGCCAGCAGTTCGCGGACTAGCGGGTACGAGCAGTACTTC. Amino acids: CASSSRTSGYEQYF.